These 23 T cell receptor beta chains originate from one sample sequenced in a study of low-dose radiotherapy and immunotherapy resistance in tumors. TRAV- and TRBV-specific primers primed first-strand cDNA, covering alpha and beta chains. TCR amplification involved about 18 PCR cycles with a constant-region primer and V-primer adapter. MiXCR was run by TCRdb on the reads, yielding one entry per CDR3 protein. The sample contains some 71,000 distinct CDR3 sequences, roughly 30% of which appear only once. Time point meaning: before trial treatment. This sample comprised PBMCs, obtained before treatment. The receptors were gathered from a female donor with ovarian cancer.

The rearrangement joins TRBV5-1 to TRBJ2-2, with TRBD1 matching 9 bases. V lost 4 bases and J lost 4; bases outside the gene matches: 8. CDR3 length equals 16 residues. Per germline, CDR1 SGHRS and CDR2 YFSETQ. The CDR3 nucleotides read TGCGCCAGCAGCGTGGGACAGGGATTCGGCACCGGGGAGCTGTTTTTT. As protein: CASSVGQGFGTGELFF.

This clonotype has only a few counts. This rearrangement joins TRBV2 to TRBJ2-5, with unresolved D. The V gene lost 4 bases and the J gene lost 5 bases, with 11 bases spanning the gap. The CDR3 is 13 amino acids. Per germline, CDR1 SNHLY and CDR2 FYNNEI. CDR3 in amino acids: CASSGYGIETQYF. The DNA of the CDR3 is TGTGCCAGCAGTGGGTACGGCATCGAGACCCAGTACTTC.

This clonotype was observed at least ten times. V gene TRBV28 combines with J gene TRBJ2-6, with D maybe TRBD2 (7 bases). The CDR3 spans 15 residues. Between the trimmed V and J ends, which lost 6 bases and 2 bases, there was a span of 11 bases. In germline, CDR1 is MDHEN, CDR2 SYDVKM. CDR3 coding DNA: TGTGCCAGCAGGAAGGGGGGGGCTGGGGCCAACGTCCTGACTTTC. Translation: CASRKGGAGANVLTF.

With respect to this clonotype: A far larger clone differs by one base, so this is likely a read error. This chain links TRBV10-1 with TRBJ2-7; D perhaps matches TRBD2 (5 bases). Looked up from germline, CDR1 is WNHNN and CDR2 is SYGVQD (reference sequence). The CDR3 totals 12 residues. CDR3 nucleotide sequence: TGCACCAGCAGTGAGTTCAGCGGCGAGCAGTACTTC. This codes for CTSSEFSGEQYF.

This clonotype occurred many times. The chain recombines TRBV20-1 with TRBJ2-1, with TRBD2 matching 13 bases. Germline V gene lookup returns CDR1 DFQATT and CDR2 SNEGSKA (reference sequence). The CDR3 is 14 residues long. The trim removed 7 bases at V and 7 bases at J, leaving 7 bases unmatched. As DNA, the CDR3 is TGCAGTGGAGTACTAGCGGGAGGGCGGAATGAGCAGTTCTTC. It translates to CSGVLAGGRNEQFF.

This clonotype is classed as medium-sized (0.01 to 0.1%). V gene TRBV24-1 combines with J gene TRBJ1-2, with 10 bases aligning to TRBD1. V lost 8 bases to trimming and J lost 3 bases; unmatched junction nucleotides: 2. The CDR3 is made up of 13 amino acids. The germline gives CDR1 KGHDR, CDR2 SFDVKD. As DNA, the CDR3 is TGTGCCACCAAGGGACAGGGGTACTATGGCTACACCTTC. Translated, it gives CATKGQGYYGYTF.

This clonotype has just one count. A far larger clone is only one base removed, so a read error is likely. V is TRBV7-2 and J is TRBJ2-1, with 9 bases fitting TRBD2. The CDR3 loop spans 15 amino acids. Trimming at V came to 0 bases and at J to 10 bases, leaving 7 bases not matched to a gene. Germline V lookup: CDR1 SGHTA, CDR2 FQGNSA. Here the CDR3 reads CASSLAASGTYEQFF. The DNA for the CDR3 is TGTGCCAGCAGCTTAGCAGCTAGCGGGACCTACGAGCAGTTCTTC. Together with reference TRBV7-2 and TRBJ2-1, the CDR3 gives the full variable domain: GAGVSQSPSNKVTEKGKDVELRCDPISGHTALYWYRQSLGQGLEFLIYFQGNSAPDKSGLPSDRFSAERTGGSVSTLTIQRTQQEDSAVYLCASSLAASGTYEQFFGPGTRLTVL.

J is TRBJ2-1 and V is TRBV27, with 7 positions matching TRBD1. This CDR3 is 13 amino acids long. Germline values: CDR1 MNHEY, CDR2 SMNVEV (reference sequence). V lost 6 bases to trimming and J lost 12 bases; unmatched junction nucleotides: 11. The CDR3, as DNA: TGTGCCAGCAGGAAGGGGGCTAGGGTGGTGCAGTTCTTC. This gives the protein CASRKGARVVQFF.

This clonotype was seen repeatedly, ten times or more. The junction and the germline gene differ at one end; a read error may be behind it. The V and J genes are TRBV5-1 and TRBJ1-1; 7 bases line up with TRBD1. CDR1 SGHRS and CDR2 YFSETQ come from the germline V gene. CDR3 length: 17 residues. CDR3: CASSFQGTAPMNTEAFF. The CDR3 DNA follows: TGTGCCAGCAGCTTCCAAGGGACAGCCCCTATGAACACTGAAGCTTTCTTT.

This clonotype has at least ten counts. This chain uses TRBV30 with TRBJ2-1; D gene uncertain. Trimming stripped 0 bases from V and 0 bases from J, with 15 bases between. CDR1 is GTSNPN and CDR2 is SVGIG in the germline V gene (reference sequence). CDR3 length equals 17 residues. CDR3 sequence: CAWSVNPPFDSYNEQFF. CDR3 nucleotides: TGTGCCTGGAGTGTAAACCCCCCCTTCGACTCCTACAATGAGCAGTTCTTC.

V is TRBV28 and J is TRBJ1-6; perhaps TRBD1 as D (6 bases). V lost 5 bases to trimming and J lost 7 bases, with 15 bases between them. CDR1 and CDR2 from the germline V gene are MDHEN and SYDVKM. The CDR3 spans 15 residues. The CDR3 DNA reads TGTGCCAGCAGTAATACACAGGGCCCCAATTCACCCCTCCACTTT. Translated, it gives CASSNTQGPNSPLHF.

This clonotype was seen at least ten times. The V gene is TRBV29-1, the J gene TRBJ2-3, with 10 bases that match TRBD1. V was clipped by 6 bases and J by 1 base; unmatched bases: 4. This CDR3 is built from 14 residues. Germline V gene data show CDR1 as SQVTM and CDR2 as ANQGSEA. As DNA, the CDR3 is TGCAGCGTCGCTGACAGGGGGCGCACAGATACGCAGTATTTT. The encoded protein is CSVADRGRTDTQYF.

V is TRBV14 and J is TRBJ1-1; D is ambiguous. This CDR3 contains 16 residues. V lost 4 bases and J 5 bases, leaving 20 bases between the germline ends. Germline-derived CDR1 and CDR2 are SGHDN and FVKESK. CDR3 sequence: CASSPREARRRTEAFF. The CDR3 region has the DNA TGTGCCAGCAGCCCGAGAGAGGCCAGGAGGCGAACTGAAGCTTTCTTT.

In this sample, this clonotype turned up many times. The gene calls are TRBV7-6 and TRBJ2-1; 12 bases fit TRBD2. Germline trimming cut 1 base from V and 8 bases from J; bases unmatched to any gene: 6. The CDR3 runs to 16 residues. Germline lookup yields CDR1 SGHVS and CDR2 FNYEAQ. The CDR3 spells CASSLVGTSGSYEQFF. The CDR3, as DNA: TGTGCCAGCAGCTTAGTTGGGACTAGCGGGTCCTATGAGCAGTTCTTC.

V is TRBV21-1 and J is TRBJ1-4; the table's D call TRBD1 went unverified against the DNA. TRBV21-1 is recorded as a pseudogene. The CDR3 runs to 16 residues. DNA for the CDR3: TGTGCCAGCAGCAGATACAGGGATCTCCGACGGGAAAAACTGTTTTTT. Translated, it gives CASSRYRDLRREKLFF.

This clonotype was counted at least ten times. The chain joins TRBV18 to TRBJ2-1; tentatively, D is TRBD2 (6 bases). Germline V gene sequence: CDR1 KGHSH, CDR2 LQKENI. The V gene lost 0 bases and the J gene lost 10 bases, with 13 bases spanning the gap. CDR3 size: 14 residues. The CDR3 loop is CASSPPPGAGEQFF. The CDR3 bases are TGTGCCAGCTCACCACCCCCGGGCGCGGGGGAGCAGTTCTTC.

The chain couples TRBV18 to TRBJ2-1; 11 nucleotides agree with TRBD2. The CDR3 sequence is 14 residues long. Germline V gives CDR1 KGHSH, CDR2 LQKENI. V gave up 8 bases and J gave up 9 bases; unmatched junction bases: 9. The CDR3 nucleotides read TGTGCCAGCAGCACTAGCGGGGGCCGTGGTGAGCAGTTCTTC. Its protein is CASSTSGGRGEQFF.

This clonotype occurred many times. The DNA for the CDR3 is TGTGCCAGTACACGGGATGTGAATGAAAAACTGTTTTTT. Amino acid sequence: CASTRDVNEKLFF. The chain employs TRBV6-2 or TRBV6-3 and TRBJ1-4; D remains unclear. The V and J ends lost 9 bases and 5 bases respectively, with 13 bases between them. The CDR3 is 13 amino acids. CDR1 is MNHEY and CDR2 is SVGEGT in the germline V gene.

This chain connects TRBV14 to TRBJ2-7; perhaps D is TRBD1 or TRBD2 (5 bases each). The CDR3 consists of 15 residues. Trimming took 1 base from V and 4 from J, leaving 14 bases between them. The germline V gene has CDR1 SGHDN and CDR2 FVKESK. In DNA form, the CDR3 reads TGTGCCAGCAGCCAAGCCTTTAGCAGGGAGTACGAGCAGTACTTC. Encoded protein: CASSQAFSREYEQYF. Together with reference TRBV14 and TRBJ2-7, the CDR3 gives the full variable domain: EAGVTQFPSHSVIEKGQTVTLRCDPISGHDNLYWYRRVMGKEIKFLLHFVKESKQDESGMPNNRFLAERTGGTYSTLKVQPAELEDSGVYFCASSQAFSREYEQYFGPGTRLTVT.

This clonotype was detected once. Given a far larger clone just one base away, this is likely a sequencing read error. This rearrangement joins TRBV28 to TRBJ2-1; tentative D call: TRBD1 (6 bases). CDR3 size: 12 residues. The V end lost 10 bases, the J end lost 10 bases, and 17 bases lay between the germline ends. CDR1 and CDR2 (germline): MDHEN, SYDVKM. CDR3 residues: CATSDSPYEQFF. DNA for the CDR3: TGTGCCACCTCGGACAGTCCCTACGAGCAGTTCTTC.

The chain recombines TRBV18 with TRBJ2-2, with D unclear. Trimming left V 8 bases short and J 1 base short, with 14 bases between. The CDR3 totals 15 residues. The V gene's germline CDR1 is KGHSH and CDR2 LQKENI. This CDR3 is CASSLPDGNTGELFF. In DNA form, the CDR3 reads TGTGCCAGCAGTTTACCGGACGGGAACACCGGGGAGCTGTTTTTT.

This clonotype was picked up many times. CDR3 DNA sequence: TGTGCCAGCAGCACCCCCCTAGCGGGGGGGGGAGATGAGCAGTTCTTC. Translated: CASSTPLAGGGDEQFF. The J gene is TRBJ2-1, the V gene TRBV9, with TRBD2 matching 12 bases. Germline trimming cut 4 bases from V and 8 bases from J; bases unmatched to any gene: 10. From germline, CDR1 is SGDLS and CDR2 YYNGEE. CDR3 length equals 16 residues.

In this sample, this clonotype turned up many times. V is TRBV21-1 and J is TRBJ2-1; TRBD2 was called by the table and not checked on the DNA. TRBV21-1 is assigned pseudogene status. The CDR3 has 16 residues. The CDR3 loop reads CASSPESGGSHNEQFF. The CDR3 nucleotides read TGTGCCAGCAGCCCCGAGTCGGGAGGCTCCCACAATGAGCAGTTCTTC.